This TCR beta chain was found in a study of T cell clusters in autoimmune cytopenias. Each sample's input was around 270 ng genomic DNA, 40,000 or so genome equivalents. Turning to this clonotype: Its antigen remains unidentified.

Multiplex touch-down PCR amplified TRB using TRB-A and TRB-B pools in one tube. TCRdb re-called the multiplex PCR reads and shows each CDR3 protein once, DNA omitted. The sample includes about 5,900 distinct CDR3 sequences. The CDR3 has 14 amino acids. Germline loops: CDR1 SGHDN, CDR2 FVKESK. Whole-study findings and limits: Active autoimmune hepatitis patients had roughly 2.7-fold fewer exclusive TRB clusters than healthy donors. The cluster-lack signature was not seen for secondary cytopenia versus chronic lymphocytic leukemia. Clustering suggested that physiological T cell clusters were missing in primary autoimmune cytopenia patients. TRB repertoire shifts in secondary cytopenia and chronic lymphocytic leukemia mostly reflected lymphoma, not autoimmunity.

Sequencing used peripheral blood. This chain connects TRBV14 to TRBJ2-3. This TCR was recovered from a human donor with an autoimmune cytopenia or autoimmune hepatitis (not recorded which). CDR3 protein: CASSQEFSTDTQYF.